The rows below give T cell receptor beta chains drawn from one sample of a study of T cells in Graves' hyperthyroidism and ophthalmopathy. MiXCR was run by TCRdb on the multiplex PCR reads, yielding one entry per CDR3 protein. The table lists roughly 500,000 distinct CDR3 sequences, roughly 22% of them singletons. Input material: blood. All receptors come from a woman in her 70s with Graves' ophthalmopathy. Both conserved end residues are part of each CDR3. D genes are given only for firm matches. Some rows have no size entry. The others give once, few or many, or a class for an expanded clone.

CDR3nt | CDR3aa | j_gene | abundance | d_gene | v_gene
TGTGCCAGCAGCTTTTCCCCGACTAGCGGCGGGACAGATACGCAGTATTTT | CASSFSPTSGGTDTQYF | TRBJ2-3 | once | TRBD2 | TRBV7-6
TGTGCCAGCAGCTTAGCGGGAGGTATTGATGAGCAGTTCTTC | CASSLAGGIDEQFF | TRBJ2-1 | NA | TRBD2 | TRBV2
TGCAGTGCTAGAGATAGGGCTAGCGGGAAGAGGGAAAACATTCAGTACTTC | CSARDRASGKRENIQYF | TRBJ2-4 | few | TRBD2 | TRBV20-1
TGTGCCAGCAGCTCTTGGGCAAGTTCCACAGATACGCAGTATTTT | CASSSWASSTDTQYF | TRBJ2-3 | NA | NA | TRBV11-2
TGTGCCAGCAGTAACAGGGCAGCGGGCACAGATACGCAGTATTTT | CASSNRAAGTDTQYF | TRBJ2-3 | few | NA | TRBV2
TGCGCCAGCAGCTTGGTGAGGGGCAACGAGCAGTACTTC | CASSLVRGNEQYF | TRBJ2-7 | NA | NA | TRBV5-1
TGTGCCAGCAGCGACAACTACAGGGGAAGCTCCTACGAGCAGTACTTC | CASSDNYRGSSYEQYF | TRBJ2-7 | few | TRBD1 | TRBV3-1
TGTGCCAGCAGCTTAGGGGGAGGGGGAACCGACGCGCAGTATTTT | CASSLGGGGTDAQYF | TRBJ2-3 | NA | NA | TRBV11-2
TGTGCCAGCAGTCCCCTAGCGGGAGGGCCTGGGCAGCAGTTCTTC | CASSPLAGGPGQQFF | TRBJ2-1 | NA | TRBD2 | TRBV12-3/TRBV12-4
TGTGCCAGCAGCTCTCAGGAGATGAGAGACTATGGCTACACCTTC | CASSSQEMRDYGYTF | TRBJ1-2 | few | NA | TRBV13
TGTGCCAGCAGCTTATTAGGGGACTCACCCCTCCACTTT | CASSLLGDSPLHF | TRBJ1-6 | few | NA | TRBV7-9
TGCGCCAGCAGACGGGACAGGGGGACCTACGAGCAGTACTTC | CASRRDRGTYEQYF | TRBJ2-7 | NA | TRBD1 | TRBV5-1
TGTGCCAGCAGCCTAGACGTCCTGAACACTGAAGCTTTCTTT | CASSLDVLNTEAFF | TRBJ1-1 | NA | NA | TRBV5-6
TGTGCCAGCAGCACTTCGTCGGGCCTATATGGCTACACCTTC | CASSTSSGLYGYTF | TRBJ1-2 | many | NA | TRBV7-9
TGCAGTGCGAAGACAGGGGAGGGGTCCTACAATGAGCAGTTCTTC | CSAKTGEGSYNEQFF | TRBJ2-1 | few | NA | TRBV20-1
TGTGCCAGCTCGCCCCGGGGGGGCTTTCACGAGCAGTACTTC | CASSPRGGFHEQYF | TRBJ2-7 | few | TRBD2 | TRBV27
TGTGCCTGGAGAGCCTCCGGGACCCCTGGCTACACCTTC | CAWRASGTPGYTF | TRBJ1-2 | NA | NA | TRBV30
TGCAGTGCTAGAGCCGACTTGTTTGGCTACACCTTC | CSARADLFGYTF | TRBJ1-2 | few | NA | TRBV20-1
TGTGCCAGCAGCTTTGTCAATTACGAGCAGTACTTC | CASSFVNYEQYF | TRBJ2-7 | few | NA | TRBV5-6
TGTGCCAGCGGGGGCGGGATATCTTACACCGGGGAGCTGTTTTTT | CASGGGISYTGELFF | TRBJ2-2 | NA | NA | TRBV2
TGCAGTGCCCAGAGGACAGGGGTGTCACCCCTCCACTTT | CSAQRTGVSPLHF | TRBJ1-6 | NA | TRBD1 | TRBV20-1
TGTGCCAGCAGCTTACGTGAACTCACCAATGAGCAGTTCTTC | CASSLRELTNEQFF | TRBJ2-1 | NA | NA | TRBV5-4
TGTGCCAGCAGCTTGATCGCGGCAAGCTCCTACAATGAGCAGTTCTTC | CASSLIAASSYNEQFF | TRBJ2-1 | many | NA | TRBV7-3
TGTGCCAGCAGCCAAGATAGCGGAGGCAATTCACCCCTCCACTTT | CASSQDSGGNSPLHF | TRBJ1-6 | many | NA | TRBV3-1
TGTGCCAGCAGTGTATTCAACATGAACACTGAAGCTTTCTTT | CASSVFNMNTEAFF | TRBJ1-1 | many | NA | TRBV2
TGTGCCAGCAGTAGGGGAGTAGCACGCGAGCAGTACTTC | CASSRGVAREQYF | TRBJ2-7 | few | NA | TRBV12-3/TRBV12-4
TGTGCCTGGAGTGCACTAGCGGGAGTAGGAGATACGCAGTATTTT | CAWSALAGVGDTQYF | TRBJ2-3 | few | TRBD2 | TRBV30
TGCAGTGCTGCTCCTGTTGGGGGAGGCAATCAGCCCCAGCATTTT | CSAAPVGGGNQPQHF | TRBJ1-5 | NA | NA | TRBV20-1
TGCGCCAGCAGTATAGGACACAACATAAAGAACACTGAAGCTTTCTTT | CASSIGHNIKNTEAFF | TRBJ1-1 | few | NA | TRBV5-1
TGTGCCAGTAGTACACAGGGGGCAGGCTATGGCTACACCTTC | CASSTQGAGYGYTF | TRBJ1-2 | NA | TRBD1 | TRBV19
TGTGCCAGCAGCTTCCCAGCGGGCTTCTCCTACGAGCAGTACTTC | CASSFPAGFSYEQYF | TRBJ2-7 | once | NA | TRBV5-5
TGCAGTGCTCCCGGGACACCTTCCTACAATGAGCAGTTCTTC | CSAPGTPSYNEQFF | TRBJ2-1 | few | NA | TRBV20-1
TGTGCCAGCAGCTATGGGACAAATGGAAACACCATATATTTT | CASSYGTNGNTIYF | TRBJ1-3 | many | NA | TRBV5-6
TGTGCCAGCATCCGACAGGGTTCGGACAATGAGCAGTTCTTC | CASIRQGSDNEQFF | TRBJ2-1 | NA | TRBD1 | TRBV6-2/TRBV6-3
TGTGCCAGCAGTGAAGAGATAGAAGAGACCCAGTACTTC | CASSEEIEETQYF | TRBJ2-5 | NA | NA | TRBV2
TGTGCCAGCAGTCTATCTACAACCTTTTCCTACGAGCAGTACTTC | CASSLSTTFSYEQYF | TRBJ2-7 | few | NA | TRBV6-2/TRBV6-3
TGTGCCAGCAGCTTAGACGGGAGAAACTACGAGCAGTACTTC | CASSLDGRNYEQYF | TRBJ2-7 | NA | NA | TRBV11-2
TGTGCCAGCAGCCCTGAGACTAGCGGGAGAGATACGCAGTATTTT | CASSPETSGRDTQYF | TRBJ2-3 | many | TRBD2 | TRBV3-1
TGCGCCAGCAGCTTGGGGGGGGGACGCCCAGACGAGCAGTACTTC | CASSLGGGRPDEQYF | TRBJ2-7 | NA | TRBD2 | TRBV5-1
TGCAGTGCTAACATACAGGGAACTGAAGCTTTCTTT | CSANIQGTEAFF | TRBJ1-1 | few | NA | TRBV20-1
TGTGCCAGCAGTTCGAACAGGTTGCTTCTGGTAGACACTGAAGCTTTCTTT | CASSSNRLLLVDTEAFF | TRBJ1-1 | NA | NA | TRBV6-9
TGTGCCAGCACCGACTGGACGGTGAACACTGAAGCTTTCTTT | CASTDWTVNTEAFF | TRBJ1-1 | many | NA | TRBV6-2/TRBV6-3
TGTGCCAGCAGTGAGAGCTACAGGGGTAGAGCTTTCTTT | CASSESYRGRAFF | TRBJ1-1 | many | TRBD1 | TRBV2
TGTGCCAGCAGTCCGTCCGGGACAGTACATTCACCCCTCCACTTT | CASSPSGTVHSPLHF | TRBJ1-6 | many | TRBD1 | TRBV28
TGCGCCAGCAGCCCAAGCGGGACGACCCGTTACGAGCAGTACTTC | CASSPSGTTRYEQYF | TRBJ2-7 | NA | TRBD2 | TRBV4-3
TGTGCCAGCAGCTTAATAGGTTCGGACGAGCAGTACTTC | CASSLIGSDEQYF | TRBJ2-7 | few | NA | TRBV7-3
TGTGCCAGCAGCCCAGGACCGGGGGGTGAGCAGTTCTTC | CASSPGPGGEQFF | TRBJ2-1 | few | TRBD2 | TRBV7-3
TGCAGTGCGATTGGGGGGGGTAACACCGGGGAGCTGTTTTTT | CSAIGGGNTGELFF | TRBJ2-2 | NA | TRBD2 | TRBV20-1